A single sample is the source of the 24 T cell receptor beta chains below, sequenced in a study of shared clonotypes between healthy human individuals. The method was immunoSEQ multiplex PCR; TCRdb's version includes in-frame clones alone and lacks a portion of them. This sample yields some 1 million clones, of which under 80% are seen a single time; 1.4% belongs to the top ten. Sequenced input: memory CD4+ T cells sorted from blood. Subset: CD45RA-negative fraction. These TCRs come from a man aged 18 to 35 in good health.

This clone was counted between two and nine times. Other DNA sequences in this specimen translate into the identical CDR3. The chain has TRBV2 and TRBJ2-1, with 11 positions matching TRBD2. Germline CDR1 and CDR2: SNHLY and FYNNEI. J lost 3 bases, V lost 6 bases, and 1 base had no gene match. This CDR3 has 14 amino acids. Here the CDR3 DNA reads TGTGCCAGCAGAGGGACTAGCGGCTACAATGAGCAGTTCTTC. Its translation: CASRGTSGYNEQFF.

This rearrangement joins TRBV12-5 to TRBJ2-3; D might be TRBD1 (5 bases). Trimming removed 8 bases at V and 0 bases at J, with 12 bases between. The CDR3 extends over 14 amino acids. The germline V gene has CDR1 LGHNT and CDR2 FRNRAP. The CDR3 bases are TGTGCTAGTTCCTCGGACATTAGCACAGATACGCAGTATTTT. This codes for CASSSDISTDTQYF. The whole variable domain, filled in from reference TRBV12-5 and TRBJ2-3, reads DARVTQTPRHKVTEMGQEVTMRCQPILGHNTVFWYRQTMMQGLELLAYFRNRAPLDDSGMPKDRFSAEMPDATLATLKIQPSEPRDSAVYFCASSSDISTDTQYFGPGTRLTVL.

The chain employs TRBV2 and TRBJ2-3; TRBD2 aligns across 11 bases. Germline V CDR1 and CDR2: SNHLY, FYNNEI. J was trimmed by 4 bases and V by 9 bases; bases with no gene match: 6. The CDR3 has 14 amino acids. CDR3 nucleotides: TGTGCCAGTACCGCTAGCGGGGGGTCAGATACGCAGTATTTT. Protein sequence: CASTASGGSDTQYF.

The J gene is TRBJ2-1, the V gene TRBV5-1; TRBD2 matches at 9 bases. The CDR3 spans 15 residues. Germline trimming cut 4 bases from V and 3 bases from J; bases unmatched to any gene: 5. Germline lookup yields CDR1 SGHRS and CDR2 YFSETQ. CDR3 sequence: CASSTVAGVYNEQFF. As DNA, the CDR3 is TGCGCCAGCAGCACCGTAGCGGGAGTCTACAATGAGCAGTTCTTC.

This clone was counted ten times or more. V and J are TRBV6-6 and TRBJ1-2; tentatively, D is TRBD1 (5 bases). V lost 5 bases to trimming and J lost 7 bases, with 17 bases between them. The CDR3 consists of 14 residues. Germline CDR1 and CDR2: MNHNY and SVGAGI (reference sequence). The CDR3: CASSQLGVSFGYTF. The CDR3 coding sequence is TGTGCCAGCAGTCAACTGGGGGTTTCCTTTGGCTACACCTTC.

V usage is TRBV19 and J usage is TRBJ2-7; 8 bases are shared with TRBD1. The V segment lost 1 base and the J segment 2 bases; nucleotides outside the gene matches: 4. The CDR3 has 15 amino acids. Germline CDR1 and CDR2: LNHDA and SQIVND (reference sequence). CDR3 sequence: CASSIASGQAYEQYF. DNA of the CDR3: TGTGCCAGTAGTATAGCCTCGGGACAGGCCTACGAGCAGTACTTC.

The genes are TRBV28 and TRBJ1-5, with TRBD1 as a possible D gene (6 bases). V lost 4 bases and J lost 1, with 14 bases in between. The germline CDR1 and CDR2 sequences are MDHEN and SYDVKM. The CDR3 covers 16 residues. The CDR3 DNA sequence: TGTGCCAGCAGTTCCGGACAGAAGGGGAGCAATCAGCCCCAGCATTTT. Residues: CASSSGQKGSNQPQHF.

This clone was observed a few times. J is TRBJ2-5 and V is TRBV7-8; D uncertain. Germline V CDR1 and CDR2: SGHVS, FQNEAQ. V was cut by 5 bases and J by 3 bases, with 16 bases left in between. The CDR3 consists of 15 residues. The CDR3 nucleotides are TGTGCCAGCAGCACCCAGGCCAGTTCAAAAGAGACCCAGTACTTC. It specifies CASSTQASSKETQYF.

The chain couples TRBV5-4 to TRBJ2-7; 8 bases line up with TRBD1. Unmatched junction bases numbered 6, after V lost 4 bases and J lost 3 bases. The CDR3 runs to 14 residues. The germline CDR1 and CDR2 sequences are SGHNT and YYREEE (reference sequence). CDR3 sequence reads: CASSGGQGIYEQYF. Written as DNA, the CDR3 is TGTGCCAGCAGCGGAGGACAGGGTATCTACGAGCAGTACTTC.

This clone is a singleton in its sample. The genes are TRBV6-1 and TRBJ1-4, with D perhaps matching TRBD1 (5 bases). The CDR3 runs 14 residues. In germline, CDR1 is MNHNS, CDR2 SASEGT. V gave up 6 bases and J gave up 2 bases, with 10 bases separating them. The CDR3 reads CASRRDHTNEKLFF. CDR3 in DNA: TGTGCCAGCAGGAGGGACCATACTAATGAAAAACTGTTTTTT.

This clone came up once. The chain couples TRBV10-3 to TRBJ2-5; the D gene is possibly TRBD2 (5 bases). CDR3 length: 14 amino acids. Trimming left V 0 bases short and J 5 bases short, with 10 bases between. In germline, CDR1 is ENHRY, CDR2 SYGVKD. This chain's CDR3 is CAISESSGVETQYF. The CDR3 nucleotides are TGTGCCATCAGTGAGTCGAGCGGAGTTGAGACCCAGTACTTC.

V gene TRBV10-2 combines with J gene TRBJ1-5; no clear D. The CDR3 contains 12 residues. From germline, CDR1 is WSHSY and CDR2 SAAADI. With 7 bases removed from V and 11 bases from J, the gap between germline ends came to 15 bases. The CDR3 region has the DNA TGCGCCAGCAATATACAGAGACGCACCCAGCATTTT. It is translated as CASNIQRRTQHF.

J is TRBJ2-3 and V is TRBV19; D is ambiguous. The ends were cut back, 5 bases at V and 1 base at J, with 13 bases in the middle. Germline V gives CDR1 LNHDA, CDR2 SQIVND (reference sequence). This CDR3 region has 15 residues. This CDR3 is CASSRSDGRTDTQYF. The CDR3 bases are TGTGCCAGTAGTCGTTCGGACGGCCGCACAGATACGCAGTATTTT.

This clone turned up a few times. The chain has TRBV28 and TRBJ2-7; possibly TRBD2 for D (6 bases). The germline CDR1 and CDR2 sequences are MDHEN and SYDVKM. This CDR3 contains 14 residues. Trimming pared 5 bases from V and 3 bases from J, leaving 14 bases between. The DNA of the CDR3 is TGTGCCAGCAGTCTCGGACTGGGGGGCTACGAGCAGTACTTC. Amino acids: CASSLGLGGYEQYF.

On this clone: Different DNA sequences within this sample yield the same CDR3. V gene TRBV4-1 combines with J gene TRBJ1-2; 9 nucleotides match TRBD1. The CDR3 sequence is 13 residues long. Trimming took 3 bases from V and 5 from J; bases not matched to a gene: 1. Germline CDR1 MGHRA, CDR2 YSYEKL. The CDR3 region has the DNA TGCGCCAGCAGCCACGGACAGGGGTATGGCTACACCTTC. It is translated as CASSHGQGYGYTF.

The DNA of the CDR3 is TGTGCCAGCAGTTTAGCGGGAATGCTCACAGATACGCAGTATTTT. Its protein is CASSLAGMLTDTQYF. The chain joins TRBV2 to TRBJ2-3; 8 nucleotides agree with TRBD2. Germline values: CDR1 SNHLY, CDR2 FYNNEI. The CDR3 consists of 15 residues. V lost 5 bases and J lost 2; bases outside the gene matches: 6.

This chain joins TRBV9 and TRBJ2-1; the D gene is possibly TRBD2 (5 bases). Trimming removed 0 bases from V and 9 bases from J, with 10 bases in between. This CDR3 has 13 amino acids. Per germline, CDR1 SGDLS and CDR2 YYNGEE. For the CDR3, the DNA is TGTGCCAGCAGCGTAGTCGGCGAGGGTGAGCAGTTCTTC. Its translation: CASSVVGEGEQFF.

The genes are TRBV7-9 and TRBJ2-1; D uncertain. Trimming removed 2 bases at V and 8 bases at J, with 13 bases between. In germline, CDR1 is SEHNR, CDR2 FQNEAQ (reference sequence). The CDR3 has 14 residues. The CDR3 coding sequence is TGTGCCAGCAGCTTAAGTTCTGGGAAGGATGAGCAGTTCTTC. It specifies CASSLSSGKDEQFF. Together with reference TRBV7-9 and TRBJ2-1, the CDR3 gives the full variable domain: DTGVSQNPRHKITKRGQNVTFRCDPISEHNRLYWYRQTLGQGPEFLTYFQNEAQLEKSRLLSDRFSAERPKGSFSTLEIQRTEQGDSAMYLCASSLSSGKDEQFFGPGTRLTVL.

The chain carries TRBV9 and TRBJ2-6; D uncertain. V dropped 0 bases and J dropped 2 bases, with 6 bases sitting between them. The CDR3 consists of 15 residues. Germline CDR1 SGDLS, CDR2 YYNGEE. The chain's CDR3 is CASSVGRAGANVLTF. DNA of the CDR3: TGTGCCAGCAGCGTAGGGAGAGCTGGGGCCAACGTCCTGACTTTC.

This clone has only one observation. It may be a read error: a sequence one base away is much more abundant. This chain links TRBV25-1 with TRBJ1-2; 8 nucleotides match TRBD1. CDR3 size: 17 residues. CDR1 and CDR2 from the germline V gene are MGHDK and SYGVNS. DNA of the CDR3: TGTGGCAGCAGTTCAACGTCCGGGACAGGAGGATTAGGAGGCTACACCTTC. As protein: CGSSSTSGTGGLGGYTF.

This clone came up once. The sample has other DNA sequences that encode this CDR3 too. The chain carries TRBV7-2 and TRBJ2-7; possible D gene TRBD1, 5 bases. V shed 5 bases and J shed 2 bases, with 10 bases lying between them. Per the germline V gene, CDR1 is SGHTA and CDR2 is FQGNSA. This CDR3 contains 13 residues. This chain's CDR3 is CASSPSTAYEQYF. For the CDR3, the DNA is TGTGCCAGCAGCCCATCGACAGCCTACGAGCAGTACTTC.

This clone was observed once. This may come from a read error, since a much larger clone is one base off. The chain is built from TRBV6-1 and TRBJ1-2; D unresolved. The CDR3 loop spans 13 amino acids. V was clipped by 4 bases and J by 9 bases, with 15 bases between them. Germline CDR1 and CDR2: MNHNS and SASEGT. The CDR3 loop reads CASSAGRIYSYTF. For the CDR3, the DNA is TGTGCCAGCAGTGCCGGACGGATATATAGCTACACCTTC.

This clone occurred once. This chain joins TRBV6-5 and TRBJ2-1; a weak D match, TRBD2 (6 bases). Germline V gene sequence: CDR1 MNHEY, CDR2 SVGAGI. The CDR3 is 15 residues long. With 6 bases removed from V and 0 bases from J, the gap between germline ends came to 12 bases. CDR3 nucleotide sequence: TGTGCCAGCAGCGAGGGCGGGGACTCCTACAATGAGCAGTTCTTC. Translating it yields CASSEGGDSYNEQFF.

This clone was counted many times. The chain links TRBV10-2 to TRBJ2-3; D gene ambiguous. Germline V gives CDR1 WSHSY, CDR2 SAAADI. The V end lost 3 bases, the J end lost 6 bases, and 10 bases lay between the germline ends. The CDR3 totals 13 residues. The DNA of the CDR3 is TGCGCCAGCAGTGATCAAGCGCCGGATACGCAGTATTTT. It yields the protein CASSDQAPDTQYF.